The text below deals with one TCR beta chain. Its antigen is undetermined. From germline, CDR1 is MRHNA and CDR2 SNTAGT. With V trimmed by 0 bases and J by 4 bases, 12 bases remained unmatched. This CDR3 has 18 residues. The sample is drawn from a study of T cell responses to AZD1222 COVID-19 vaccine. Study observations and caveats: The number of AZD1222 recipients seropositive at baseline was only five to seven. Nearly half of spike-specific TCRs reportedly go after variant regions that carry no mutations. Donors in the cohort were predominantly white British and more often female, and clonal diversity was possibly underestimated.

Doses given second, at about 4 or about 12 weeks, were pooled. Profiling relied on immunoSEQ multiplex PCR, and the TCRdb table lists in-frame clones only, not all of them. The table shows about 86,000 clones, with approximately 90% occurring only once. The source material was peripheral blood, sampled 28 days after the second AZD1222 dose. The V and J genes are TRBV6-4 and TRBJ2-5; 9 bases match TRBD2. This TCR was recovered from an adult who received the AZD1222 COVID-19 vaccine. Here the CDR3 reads CASSDSEAKRGAGETQYF. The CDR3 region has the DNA TGTGCCAGCAGTGACTCGGAAGCGAAGCGGGGGGCGGGAGAGACCCAGTACTTC.